This T cell receptor (beta chain) was observed in a study of blood T cell repertoires in COVID-19. At the level of the study: Italy, Spain and the United States were the sources of the convalescent and acute COVID-19 samples. T cells, B-cell-depleted T cells, or PBMCs provided the cDNA or gDNA that served as material.

As processed by the authors: Using reference gene primer amplification, nucleated cell counts were estimated. TCRdb's copy holds only in-frame clones and misses some; the assay was immunoSEQ multiplex PCR. V and J calls and clone size are those listed in that table; D and trimming were worked out from the DNA. The sample contains roughly 70,000 clones, approximately 80% of which appear only once. The germline V gene has CDR1 MGHDK and CDR2 SYGVNS. There are 16 residues in the CDR3. V dropped 4 bases and J dropped 3; count of bases not matched to a gene: 12. The sample taken for sequencing was peripheral blood. This receptor was identified in a human donor in a cohort sampled during active COVID-19. The J gene is TRBJ2-7, the V gene TRBV25-1; TRBD2 agrees at 7 bases. CDR3: CASSGFRDYRGYEQYF. CDR3 nucleotides: TGTGCCAGCAGTGGCTTCCGGGACTACCGGGGCTACGAGCAGTACTTC.